This T cell receptor beta chain was sequenced in a study of blood T cell repertoires in COVID-19. Study information: There were acute and convalescent COVID-19 samples, and they came from the United States, Italy and Spain. T cells, B-cell-depleted T cells, or PBMCs provided the cDNA or gDNA that served as material.

Germline CDR1 and CDR2: MDHEN and SYDVKM. The germline V and J ends were trimmed by 2 bases and 10 bases, with 12 bases remaining between them. The CDR3 covers 14 residues. Authors' processing steps: By means of reference gene primer amplification, nucleated cell counts were estimated. The data were produced by immunoSEQ multiplex PCR, yet TCRdb's version contains in-frame clones alone and is incomplete. That table furnishes V, J and clone size, whereas the DNA furnished D and trimming. The profile covers about 240,000 clones, with roughly 80% appearing a single time and 3% to 4% taken by the ten largest.

This clonotype was sampled from a woman aged 18 to 35 with acute or convalescent COVID-19. The chain carries TRBV28 and TRBJ1-6; D remains ambiguous. Sequencing was performed on peripheral blood. The CDR3 here is CASSLDQVQSPLHF. CDR3 in DNA: TGTGCCAGCAGTTTAGACCAGGTTCAATCACCCCTCCACTTT. Based on the CDR3 plus reference TRBV28 and TRBJ1-6, the full variable domain is DVKVTQSSRYLVKRTGEKVFLECVQDMDHENMFWYRQDPGLGLRLIYFSYDVKMKEKGDIPEGYSVSREKKERFSLILESASTNQTSMYLCASSLDQVQSPLHFGNGTRLTVT.